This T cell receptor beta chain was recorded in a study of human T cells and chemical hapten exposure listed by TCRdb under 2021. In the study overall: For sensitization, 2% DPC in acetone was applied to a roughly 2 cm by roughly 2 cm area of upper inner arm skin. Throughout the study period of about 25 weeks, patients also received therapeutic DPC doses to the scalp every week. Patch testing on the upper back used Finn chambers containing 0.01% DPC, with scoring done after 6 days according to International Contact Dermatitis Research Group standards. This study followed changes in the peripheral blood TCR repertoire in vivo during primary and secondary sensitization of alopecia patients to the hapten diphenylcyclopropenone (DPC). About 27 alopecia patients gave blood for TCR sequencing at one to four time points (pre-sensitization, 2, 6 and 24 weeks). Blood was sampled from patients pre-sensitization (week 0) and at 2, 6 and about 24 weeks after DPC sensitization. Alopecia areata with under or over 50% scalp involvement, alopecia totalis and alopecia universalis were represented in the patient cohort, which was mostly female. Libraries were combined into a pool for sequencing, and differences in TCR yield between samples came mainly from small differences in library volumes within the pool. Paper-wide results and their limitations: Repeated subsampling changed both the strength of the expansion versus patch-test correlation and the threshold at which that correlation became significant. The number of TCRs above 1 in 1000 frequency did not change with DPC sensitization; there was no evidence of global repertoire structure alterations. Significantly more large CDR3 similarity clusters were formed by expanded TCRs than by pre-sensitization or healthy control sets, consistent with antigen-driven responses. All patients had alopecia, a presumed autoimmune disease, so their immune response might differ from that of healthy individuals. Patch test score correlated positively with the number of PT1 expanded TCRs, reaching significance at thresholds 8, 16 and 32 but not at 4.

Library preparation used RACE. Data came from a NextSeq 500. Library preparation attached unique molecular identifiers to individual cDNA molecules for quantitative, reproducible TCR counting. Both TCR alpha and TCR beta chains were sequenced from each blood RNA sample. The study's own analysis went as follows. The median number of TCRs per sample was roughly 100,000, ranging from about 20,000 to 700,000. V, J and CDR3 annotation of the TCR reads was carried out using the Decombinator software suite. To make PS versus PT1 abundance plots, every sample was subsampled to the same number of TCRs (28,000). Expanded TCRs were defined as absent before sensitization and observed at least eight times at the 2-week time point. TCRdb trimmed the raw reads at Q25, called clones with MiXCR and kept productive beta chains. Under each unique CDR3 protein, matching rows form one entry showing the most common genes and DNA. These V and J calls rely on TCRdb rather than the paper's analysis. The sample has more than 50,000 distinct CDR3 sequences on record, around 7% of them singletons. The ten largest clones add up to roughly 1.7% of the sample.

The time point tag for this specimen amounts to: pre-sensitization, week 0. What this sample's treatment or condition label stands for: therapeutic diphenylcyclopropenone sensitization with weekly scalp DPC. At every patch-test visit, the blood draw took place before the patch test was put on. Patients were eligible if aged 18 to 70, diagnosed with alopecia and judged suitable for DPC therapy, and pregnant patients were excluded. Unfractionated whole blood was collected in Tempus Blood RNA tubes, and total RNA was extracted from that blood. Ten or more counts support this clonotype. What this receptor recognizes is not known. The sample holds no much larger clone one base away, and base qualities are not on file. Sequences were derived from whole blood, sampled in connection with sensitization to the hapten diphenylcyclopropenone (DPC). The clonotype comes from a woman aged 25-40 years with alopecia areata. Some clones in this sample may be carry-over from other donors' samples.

The CDR3 here reads CSARDSNEQFF. The nucleotides are TGCAGTGCTAGAGATTCCAATGAGCAGTTCTTC. The chain links TRBV20-1 with TRBJ2-1, with the D gene not clear enough to name. The CDR3 has 11 amino acids, counting the end cysteine and phenylalanine. Only the CDR3 region is kept as DNA, spanning 33 bases read in frame from base 1. V loses 0 bases of germline sequence and J loses 6 bases, and the interval between the two ends is 3 bases. The germline V gene (reference sequence) yields DFQATT for CDR1 and SNEGSKA for CDR2.